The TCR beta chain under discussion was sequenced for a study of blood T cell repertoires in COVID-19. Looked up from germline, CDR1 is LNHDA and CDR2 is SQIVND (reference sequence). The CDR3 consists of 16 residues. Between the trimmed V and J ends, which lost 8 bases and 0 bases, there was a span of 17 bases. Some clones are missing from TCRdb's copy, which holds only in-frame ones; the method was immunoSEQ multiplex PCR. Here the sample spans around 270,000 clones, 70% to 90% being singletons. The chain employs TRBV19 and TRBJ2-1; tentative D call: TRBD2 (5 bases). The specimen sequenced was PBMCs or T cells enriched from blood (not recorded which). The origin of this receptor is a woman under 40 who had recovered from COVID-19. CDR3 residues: CASLRSSQSSYNEQFF. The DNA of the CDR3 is TGTGCCAGTCTCCGCTCTAGCCAAAGCTCCTACAATGAGCAGTTCTTC.